Sequencing of this T cell receptor (beta chain) was carried out in a study of T cells in localized non-small cell lung cancer. Produced via immunoSEQ multiplex PCR; TCRdb's table is partial and in-frame only. The sample includes about 1,600 clones, about 35% of them seen just once. This CDR3 has 16 amino acids. Germline V gene lookup returns CDR1 KGHSH and CDR2 LQKENI. The V gene end was trimmed by 3 bases and the J gene end by 5 bases; junction bases not matched to a gene: 9. The source was normal lung tissue next to the tumor, collected before any cancer treatment. The genes are TRBV18 and TRBJ2-5; 10 bases fit TRBD2. This sequence was found in a female donor over 55 with stage II squamous cell lung carcinoma. Here the CDR3 reads CASSPRASGGRETQYF. Written as DNA, the CDR3 is TGTGCCAGCTCACCCCGGGCTAGCGGGGGCCGGGAGACCCAGTACTTC.